The source of this T cell receptor beta chain is a study of CD8 T cells in Susac syndrome. About the research overall: Patients with Susac syndrome were, at the time of blood collection, therapy-naive, maintained on corticosteroids, or maintained on intravenous immunoglobulin alone.

The CDR3 sequence is 16 residues long. In germline, CDR1 is SGDLS, CDR2 YYNGEE. V was cut by 0 bases and J by 4 bases, with 16 bases left in between. This clonotype was observed a single time. The TEMRA cells underwent FACS enrichment, while the CD8+ and CD4+ T cells underwent negative isolation. cDNA came from roughly 0.47 to 1 ug RNA primed by random hexamers. TCRdb reprocessed the immunoSEQ multiplex PCR reads via MiXCR and lists one record per CDR3 protein. The sample carries under 200,000 distinct CDR3 sequences, about 91% recorded once. The sequence derives from a human donor with Susac syndrome. Sequencing was carried out using CD4+ T cells from PBMCs. The gene calls are TRBV9 and TRBJ2-5; a weak D match, TRBD1 (7 bases). The CDR3 region has the DNA TGTGCCAGCAGCGTAGTATACCAGGGGGGTCGAGAGACCCAGTACTTC. Translated: CASSVVYQGGRETQYF.